Following are 12 T cell receptor beta chains from one sample sequenced in a study of blood T cell repertoires in COVID-19. The protocol was immunoSEQ multiplex PCR, while the TCRdb copy is restricted to in-frame clones and leaves out a portion. In the table there are some 15,000 clones, 85% to 90% of which are singletons. The sequenced sample was peripheral blood. The source is a woman in her seventies in a cohort sampled during active or convalescent COVID-19.

The gene calls are TRBV6-5 and TRBJ1-3; D perhaps matches TRBD1 (6 bases). Trimming left V 6 bases short and J 4 bases short, with 10 bases between. Germline CDR1 MNHEY, CDR2 SVGAGI. This CDR3 is 13 amino acids long. CDR3 amino acids: CASRQGGGNTIYF. CDR3 nucleotides: TGTGCCAGCAGACAGGGCGGCGGAAACACCATATATTTT.

Concerning this clone itself: The sample contains more than one DNA sequence encoding this CDR3. This chain links TRBV5-1 with TRBJ2-2, with 14 bases fitting TRBD2. Germline CDR1 reads SGHRS; CDR2 reads YFSETQ. After removal of 0 bases from V and 5 bases from J, the junction contained 6 bases not matched to a gene. The CDR3 spans 18 residues. The CDR3, as DNA: TGCGCCAGCAGCTTGGAGGGGACTAGCGGGGGTGGGACCGGGGAGCTGTTTTTT. Its protein product is CASSLEGTSGGGTGELFF.

V is TRBV12-3 or TRBV12-4 and J is TRBJ1-2, with D possibly TRBD1 on 6 matching bases. This CDR3 comprises 13 residues. V was clipped by 6 bases and J by 6 bases, with 14 bases between them. The CDR3 DNA sequence: TGTGCCAGCAGCACGCGGGGGGCGGATGGCTACACCTTC. This sequence encodes CASSTRGADGYTF.

This sequence joins TRBV2 and TRBJ2-2; D might be TRBD2 (5 bases). The CDR3 totals 16 residues. V was pared by 2 bases and J by 0 bases, with 10 bases between. Germline V gives CDR1 SNHLY, CDR2 FYNNEI. The CDR3 DNA reads TGTGCCAGCAGTGAAACTAGGATCACGAACACCGGGGAGCTGTTTTTT. It is translated as CASSETRITNTGELFF.

V is TRBV3-1 (or the pseudogene TRBV3-2) and J is TRBJ1-6; D call uncertain. Looked up from germline, CDR1 is LGHDT and CDR2 is YNNKEL (reference sequence). The CDR3 is made up of 14 amino acids. Trimming cost V 4 bases and J 5 bases, with 9 bases left between them. CDR3 region: CASSLLSNNSPLHF. CDR3 nucleotides: TGTGCCAGCAGCCTCCTTAGCAATAATTCACCCCTCCACTTT.

This chain connects TRBV7-9 to TRBJ1-2; D gene uncertain. V was shortened by 6 bases and J by 2 bases, with 13 bases between the two germline ends. Germline-derived CDR1 and CDR2 are SEHNR and FQNEAQ (reference sequence). CDR3 length: 14 amino acids. DNA of the CDR3: TGTGCCAGCAGATCCGACTGGGAGAACTATGGCTACACCTTC. Its translation: CASRSDWENYGYTF.

This chain joins TRBV12-3 or TRBV12-4 and TRBJ1-2; D call uncertain. V gave up 4 bases and J gave up 7 bases, with 13 bases separating them. This CDR3 has 13 amino acids. CDR3 bases: TGTGCCAGCAGTTCTACGTTCAACGGTGGCTACACCTTC. It yields the protein CASSSTFNGGYTF.

This chain links TRBV19 with TRBJ2-3, with a weak D call TRBD2 (6 bases). Germline loops: CDR1 LNHDA, CDR2 SQIVND (reference sequence). This CDR3 comprises 18 residues. V lost 0 bases and J lost 4, with 20 bases in between. The CDR3 bases are TGTGCCAGTAGTATAGATTTTTCGGGGGTAGTTGGTGCAGATACGCAGTATTTT. Its protein product is CASSIDFSGVVGADTQYF.

This sequence joins TRBV5-1 and TRBJ2-5, with 10 bases identical to TRBD2. CDR1 is SGHRS and CDR2 is YFSETQ in the germline V gene. J gave up 4 bases and V 3 bases, and 6 bases lay outside the gene matches. The CDR3 contains 15 residues. The CDR3 nucleotides are TGCGCCAGCAGCTCCTCGGCTAGCGGGGGAGAGACCCAGTACTTC. Translating it yields CASSSSASGGETQYF.

This clone was counted only a few times. The chain joins TRBV10-2 to TRBJ1-1; a weak D match, TRBD1 (5 bases). CDR1 WSHSY and CDR2 SAAADI come from the germline V gene. V was cut by 3 bases and J by 3 bases, with 11 bases left in between. The CDR3 totals 14 residues. CDR3 protein: CASSETWGDTEAFF. The DNA for the CDR3 is TGCGCCAGCAGTGAAACCTGGGGCGACACTGAAGCTTTCTTT.

The V call is TRBV3-1 (or the pseudogene TRBV3-2), the J call TRBJ1-5; perhaps TRBD1 as D (5 bases). CDR3 length: 14 residues. The V end was cut by 3 bases, the J end by 4 bases, with 10 bases between. Germline V gene sequence: CDR1 LGHDT, CDR2 YNNKEL (reference sequence). CDR3 nucleotides: TGTGCCAGCAGCCATCAGGGTTCAAATCAGCCCCAGCATTTT. Its protein is CASSHQGSNQPQHF.

A single count supports this clone. V usage is TRBV19 and J usage is TRBJ2-2; D gene ambiguous. This CDR3 is built from 15 residues. V lost 10 bases and J 3 bases, leaving 18 bases between the germline ends. Germline V gene sequence: CDR1 LNHDA, CDR2 SQIVND (reference sequence). DNA for the CDR3: TGTGCCACGTCCACCGCCCACGGGTACACCGGGGAGCTGTTTTTT. Protein sequence: CATSTAHGYTGELFF. Supplemented by reference TRBV19 and TRBJ2-2, the full variable domain reads DGGITQSPKYLFRKEGQNVTLSCEQNLNHDAMYWYRQDPGQGLRLIYYSQIVNDFQKGDIAEGYSVSREKKESFPLTVTSAQKNPTAFYLCATSTAHGYTGELFFGEGSRLTVL.